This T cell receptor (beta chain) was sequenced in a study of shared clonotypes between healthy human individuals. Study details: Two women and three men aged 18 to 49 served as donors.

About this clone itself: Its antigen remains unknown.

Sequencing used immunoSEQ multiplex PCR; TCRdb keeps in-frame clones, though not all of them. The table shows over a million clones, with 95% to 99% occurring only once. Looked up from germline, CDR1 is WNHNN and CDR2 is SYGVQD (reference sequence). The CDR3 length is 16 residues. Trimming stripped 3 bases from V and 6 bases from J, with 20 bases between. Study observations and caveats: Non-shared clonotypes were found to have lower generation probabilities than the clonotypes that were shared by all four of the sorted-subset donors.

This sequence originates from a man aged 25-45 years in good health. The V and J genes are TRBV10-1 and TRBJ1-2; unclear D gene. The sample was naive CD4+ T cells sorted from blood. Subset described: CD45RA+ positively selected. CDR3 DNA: TGCGCCAGCAGTGACAAGGTTTCAGAGTCCCGGGATGGCTACACCTTC. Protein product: CASSDKVSESRDGYTF.